These 19 T cell receptor beta chains share one sample of origin, sequenced in a study of shared clonotypes between healthy human individuals. Profiling relied on immunoSEQ multiplex PCR, and the TCRdb table lists in-frame clones only, not all of them. The data show approximately 2,300,000 clones, with approximately 90% seen just once and about 0.36% held by the top ten. The specimen sequenced was naive CD4+ T cells from PBMCs. Documented subset: CD45RA+ positively selected. These receptor sequences come from a man aged 18 to 30 in good health. Some clones in this sample may be carry-over from other donors' samples.

V and J are TRBV9 and TRBJ2-1, with TRBD2 matching 8 bases. CDR3 size: 15 residues. After removal of 0 bases from V and 7 bases from J, the junction contained 6 bases not matched to a gene. Germline V gene lookup returns CDR1 SGDLS and CDR2 YYNGEE. For the CDR3, the DNA is TGTGCCAGCAGCGTAGACGGGAGGGCCCCGAATGAGCAGTTCTTC. Translating it yields CASSVDGRAPNEQFF. Filled out from reference TRBV9 and TRBJ2-1, the complete variable domain reads DSGVTQTPKHLITATGQRVTLRCSPRSGDLSVYWYQQSLDQGLQFLIQYYNGEERAKGNILERFSAQQFPDLHSELNLSSLELGDSALYFCASSVDGRAPNEQFFGPGTRLTVL.

As concerns this clone: The same CDR3 is also encoded by other DNA sequences in this sample. The J gene is TRBJ2-7, the V gene TRBV5-4; the match to TRBD2 covers 10 bases. V gave up 0 bases and J gave up 4 bases; unmatched junction bases: 1. The germline V gene encodes CDR1 SGHNT and CDR2 YYREEE (reference sequence). The CDR3 length is 14 residues. CDR3 nucleotide sequence: TGTGCCAGCAGCTTGGCTAGCGGGAGTTACGAGCAGTACTTC. It codes for CASSLASGSYEQYF.

The chain combines TRBV16 with TRBJ1-2; D is undetermined. Trimming pared 3 bases from V and 7 bases from J, leaving 12 bases between. CDR3 length equals 13 residues. Looked up from germline, CDR1 is KGHSY and CDR2 is FQNENV. The CDR3 DNA reads as TGTGCCAGCAGCCAGGCCCTGGGCGGTGGCTACACCTTC. This translates into CASSQALGGGYTF.

The chain employs TRBV7-2 and TRBJ2-1; TRBD1 matches 9 bases. The CDR3 totals 15 residues. Germline CDR1 is SGHTA and CDR2 is FQGNSA. The J segment lost 3 bases and the V segment lost 5 bases, leaving 5 bases of the junction unmatched. DNA for the CDR3: TGTGCCAGCAGCCGACAGGGGGGGAACTACAATGAGCAGTTCTTC. This encodes CASSRQGGNYNEQFF. The whole variable domain, filled in from reference TRBV7-2 and TRBJ2-1, reads GAGVSQSPSNKVTEKGKDVELRCDPISGHTALYWYRQSLGQGLEFLIYFQGNSAPDKSGLPSDRFSAERTGGSVSTLTIQRTQQEDSAVYLCASSRQGGNYNEQFFGPGTRLTVL.

The chain combines TRBV5-1 with TRBJ2-3; 7 nucleotides agree with TRBD1. This CDR3 has 16 amino acids. Germline CDR1 reads SGHRS; CDR2 reads YFSETQ. V gave up 1 base and J gave up 0 bases; unmatched junction bases: 5. CDR3 residues: CASSLKGAPSTDTQYF. DNA of the CDR3: TGCGCCAGCAGCTTGAAGGGGGCCCCTAGCACAGATACGCAGTATTTT.

This chain links TRBV2 with TRBJ1-1, with a possible D match to TRBD1 (6 bases). The germline V and J ends were trimmed by 4 bases and 5 bases, with 14 bases remaining between them. This CDR3 has 14 residues. Germline values: CDR1 SNHLY, CDR2 FYNNEI. CDR3 region: CASSGTGSRTEAFF. CDR3 DNA: TGTGCCAGCAGTGGTACAGGGTCGCGGACTGAAGCTTTCTTT.

A note on this clone: An end of the junction does not agree with germline; a read error may underlie this. This chain links TRBV18 with TRBJ2-7; 8 bases are a match to TRBD1. This CDR3 contains 15 residues. The germline CDR1 and CDR2 sequences are KGHSH and LQKENI. In DNA, the CDR3 is TGTGCCAGCTCACCAACGAGACAGGGGTCCTCCGAGCAGTACTTC. Translating it yields CASSPTRQGSSEQYF.

Concerning this clone itself: The sample has other DNA sequences that encode this CDR3 too. The rearrangement uses TRBV2 and TRBJ2-3; D uncertain. This CDR3 comprises 11 residues. V lost 5 bases, J lost 5 bases, and 5 bases lay in between. Germline V gene data show CDR1 as SNHLY and CDR2 as FYNNEI. The CDR3 DNA reads TGTGCCAGCAGTCGCAGAGATACGCAGTATTTT. It yields the protein CASSRRDTQYF.

The J gene is TRBJ1-2, the V gene TRBV5-6, with 9 bases that match TRBD1. The CDR3 sequence is 15 residues long. Trimming cost V 2 bases and J 2 bases; bases outside gene matches: 4. Per germline, CDR1 SGHDT and CDR2 YYEEEE. This CDR3 reads CASSLGTGLNYGYTF. The CDR3, as DNA: TGTGCCAGCAGCTTAGGGACAGGGCTAAACTATGGCTACACCTTC.

The chain has TRBV5-1 and TRBJ2-5; the D gene is possibly TRBD1 (5 bases). Germline lookup yields CDR1 SGHRS and CDR2 YFSETQ. Trimming stripped 0 bases from V and 0 bases from J, with 12 bases between. The CDR3 extends over 16 amino acids. The CDR3 region is CASSLAGSGYQETQYF. The DNA for the CDR3 is TGCGCCAGCAGCTTGGCAGGTTCAGGGTACCAAGAGACCCAGTACTTC.

This sequence joins TRBV5-1 and TRBJ2-7, with TRBD2 matching over 8 bases. The CDR3 consists of 15 residues. Germline V gives CDR1 SGHRS, CDR2 YFSETQ. Losses at the gene ends were 4 bases for V and 5 bases for J; bases not matched to a gene: 11. CDR3: CASSKGDSGGNEQYF. Written as DNA, the CDR3 is TGCGCCAGCAGCAAAGGGGACTCGGGGGGGAACGAGCAGTACTTC.

The rearrangement joins TRBV5-6 to TRBJ2-1, with 9 bases lining up with TRBD2. The trim removed 3 bases at V and 5 bases at J, leaving 12 bases unmatched. The germline V gene has CDR1 SGHDT and CDR2 YYEEEE. The CDR3 is made up of 17 amino acids. The CDR3 loop reads CASSSLVVAGVDNEQFF. The CDR3 DNA is TGTGCCAGCAGCTCCCTCGTCGTAGCGGGAGTGGACAATGAGCAGTTCTTC. The whole variable domain, remainder taken from reference TRBV5-6 and TRBJ2-1, is DAGVTQSPTHLIKTRGQQVTLRCSPKSGHDTVSWYQQALGQGPQFIFQYYEEEERQRGNFPDRFSGHQFPNYSSELNVNALLLGDSALYLCASSSLVVAGVDNEQFFGPGTRLTVL.

This clone has a single count. V gene TRBV7-9 combines with J gene TRBJ2-3, with a weak D call TRBD2 (5 bases). Trimming removed 5 bases from V and 3 bases from J, with 24 bases in between. The CDR3 has 18 residues. Germline CDR1 and CDR2: SEHNR and FQNEAQ (reference sequence). The CDR3 is CASSEGVAGNSRTDTQYF. Here the CDR3 DNA reads TGTGCCAGCAGCGAAGGCGTGGCCGGGAACTCGAGAACAGATACGCAGTATTTT.

V and J are TRBV2 and TRBJ2-5; D tentatively fits TRBD1 or TRBD2 (5 bases each). V lost 7 bases to trimming and J lost 10 bases, with 28 bases between them. The CDR3 is 16 amino acids. Germline assignment: CDR1 SNHLY and CDR2 FYNNEI. CDR3: CASIPPPWGRRDGQYF. The DNA for the CDR3 is TGTGCCAGCATCCCTCCTCCGTGGGGACGGCGAGATGGCCAGTACTTC.

The chain is built from TRBV7-9 and TRBJ1-1; 8 nucleotides agree with TRBD1. CDR1 and CDR2 from the germline V gene are SEHNR and FQNEAQ (reference sequence). CDR3 length: 13 residues. J gave up 3 bases and V 5 bases, and 2 bases lay outside the gene matches. CDR3 loop: CASSQTGDTEAFF. The CDR3 DNA follows: TGTGCCAGCAGCCAGACAGGGGACACTGAAGCTTTCTTT. Full variable domain (rest looked up from reference TRBV7-9 and TRBJ1-1): DTGVSQNPRHKITKRGQNVTFRCDPISEHNRLYWYRQTLGQGPEFLTYFQNEAQLEKSRLLSDRFSAERPKGSFSTLEIQRTEQGDSAMYLCASSQTGDTEAFFGQGTRLTVV.

This clone was seen a single time. CDR3 in DNA: TGTGCCAGTAGTCATACGACAGGGAGGACCTACGAGCAGTACTTC. Translating gives CASSHTTGRTYEQYF. The chain joins TRBV19 to TRBJ2-7, with D maybe TRBD1 (7 bases). V gave up 5 bases and J gave up 2 bases, with 16 bases separating them. The CDR3 has 15 amino acids. Per the germline V gene, CDR1 is LNHDA and CDR2 is SQIVND (reference sequence).

The chain is built from TRBV9 and TRBJ2-7; 7 positions agree with TRBD2. CDR1 is SGDLS, CDR2 YYNGEE, per germline. Unmatched junction bases numbered 6, after V lost 0 bases and J lost 0 bases. CDR3 length: 16 amino acids. The CDR3 loop reads CASSVATGGSSYEQYF. In nucleotides, the CDR3 is TGTGCCAGCAGCGTAGCTACGGGGGGTAGCTCCTACGAGCAGTACTTC.

Turning to this clone: Within the sample, other DNA sequences also encode this same CDR3. The gene calls are TRBV2 and TRBJ1-1, with D perhaps matching TRBD1 (5 bases). The CDR3 extends over 13 amino acids. The V gene lost 6 bases and the J gene lost 2 bases, with 10 bases spanning the gap. Germline V CDR1 and CDR2: SNHLY, FYNNEI. The CDR3 DNA follows: TGTGCCAGCAGCGGGGACCTAAACACTGAAGCTTTCTTT. Its protein product is CASSGDLNTEAFF.

This chain links TRBV4-1 with TRBJ1-4, with D possibly matching TRBD1 (6 bases). V gave up 1 base and J gave up 5 bases, with 11 bases separating them. The CDR3 is 15 amino acids. CDR1 is MGHRA, CDR2 YSYEKL, per germline. In DNA form, the CDR3 reads TGCGCCAGCAGCCAAGGTCAGGGGATCAATGAAAAACTGTTTTTT. It yields the protein CASSQGQGINEKLFF.